This T cell receptor beta chain was sequenced for a study of graft-versus-host responses after intestinal transplantation. Study background: The whole recipient group had anti-thymocyte globulin induction followed by tacrolimus and steroids for around 3 years.

Germline loops: CDR1 SGHVS, CDR2 FNYEAQ. Germline trimming cut 5 bases from V and 1 base from J; bases unmatched to any gene: 3. The CDR3 extends over 15 amino acids. The culture paired around 200,000 irradiated violet-dye-labeled stimulators with around 200,000 CFSE-labeled responders. After the reaction, the investigators sorted the proliferating CFSE-low CD3+CD4+ and CD3+CD8+ responders. TCRdb's table, derived via immunoSEQ multiplex PCR, lists solely in-frame clones and lacks some. Of 5,500 to 7,000 clones listed, approximately 31% are singletons. Sample: alloreactive CD8+ T cells from a mixed lymphocyte reaction culture, taken before intestinal transplant. The subset here: CFSE-low proliferating T cells sorted from roughly six-day pre-transplant mixed lymphocyte reaction (GvH or HvG direction). The sequence was obtained from a human patient who received an intestinal transplant. The chain uses TRBV7-6 and TRBJ1-1, with 11 bases matching TRBD1. CDR3 bases: TGTGCCAGCAGCGGGGACAGGGGGTCGAACACTGAAGCTTTCTTT. It specifies CASSGDRGSNTEAFF.